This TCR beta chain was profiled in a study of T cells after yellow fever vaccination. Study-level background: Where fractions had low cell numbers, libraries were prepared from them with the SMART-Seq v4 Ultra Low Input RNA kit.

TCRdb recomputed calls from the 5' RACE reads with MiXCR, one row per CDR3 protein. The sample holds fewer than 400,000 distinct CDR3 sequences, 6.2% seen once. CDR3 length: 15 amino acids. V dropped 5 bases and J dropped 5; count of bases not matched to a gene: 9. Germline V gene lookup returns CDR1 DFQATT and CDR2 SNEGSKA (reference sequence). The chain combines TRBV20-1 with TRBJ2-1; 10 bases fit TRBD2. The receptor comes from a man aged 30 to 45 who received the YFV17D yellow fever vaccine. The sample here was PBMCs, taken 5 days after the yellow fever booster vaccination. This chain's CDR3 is CSARGSSGGHNEQFF. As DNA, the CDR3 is TGCAGTGCTCGAGGCTCTAGCGGGGGACACAATGAGCAGTTCTTC.